This TCR beta chain was documented in a study of CD8+ T cells in alopecia areata (dated by TCRdb to 2017 to 2018). Context from the whole study: The treated patients, all with moderate-to-severe alopecia areata, were enrolled in an open-label pilot trial of oral tofacitinib given at 5 to 10 mg twice daily. Patients stayed on tofacitinib for 6 to 18 months and then had 6 months of follow-up off drug so that delayed response and recurrence could be assessed. To study T cell clonal expansion in alopecia areata, the researchers applied high-throughput TCRbeta sequencing to both the C3H/HeJ mouse model and human patients. Scalp tissue and sorted CD4+ and CD8+ peripheral blood T cells from patchy and totalis/universalis alopecia areata patients and from healthy controls were covered by human TCRbeta sequencing. Patients on tofacitinib were biopsied at baseline and after 4 and 24 weeks of treatment, and several of the patients also had a later scalp biopsy. Scalp clonality was compared across normal scalp (n=4), patchy alopecia areata scalp (n=8), and alopecia totalis/universalis scalp (n=8). RNA came from the PAXgene miRNA kit for fixed scalp, the miRNeasy kit for PBMCs, and the RNeasy kit for mouse skin. immunoSEQ multiplex PCR using 35 Vbeta forward primers and 13 Jbeta reverse primers was used to amplify TCRbeta CDR3 regions. The research as a whole found: TCR sequences shared between patients were less clear than in mice, possibly partly because of HLA diversity in the patient population. Higher clonality and more expanded CD8+ clones were observed in lesional scalp than in normal scalp, particularly in alopecia totalis/universalis, a finding suggestive of antigenic drive. Scalp TCR repertoire analysis is complicated because resident alphabeta T cells in normal human skin are also sequenced, whereas mouse skin is dominated by gammadelta T cells.

Read against the paper, the sample's time point label means: baseline before oral tofacitinib. Lesional scalp punch biopsies and peripheral blood were collected from alopecia areata patients. PBMCs were isolated by density centrifugation and stained for CD3, CD4 and CD8, after which CD4+ and CD8+ T cells were sorted on a FACSAria. This clone was seen a handful of times. Its antigen target is currently unknown. No base-level quality is on record; no much larger clone is a single base apart. Receptor libraries were prepared by the immunoSEQ multiplex PCR assay. RNA was extracted from all samples and reverse transcribed into cDNA as template for TCR sequencing. SuperScript III was used to make first-strand cDNA, primed with a 2:1 mix of oligo-dT and random hexamers. Amplification bias was assessed with a synthetic immune receptor repertoire, and residual bias was removed computationally. The original methods were these. After raw reads were preprocessed to remove errors, the CDR3 was defined following IMGT conventions as running from the conserved cysteine to phenylalanine. Clonality was computed as 1 minus the Shannon entropy, with the entropy normalized by log2 of the number of productive unique TCRs. Whether each scalp clone was CD4 or CD8 was inferred by checking scalp TCRbeta sequences against the CD4 and CD8 repertoires from sorted blood. The table comes from immuneACCESS by way of TCRdb, which keeps in-frame sequences with V and J called. Part of the clones is missing from these tables; in studies checked, under half for an unresolved V gene and the rest for unknown reasons. V, J and clone size are those of that table, while D and trimming were read from the DNA. The sample yields fewer than 200,000 clones; approximately 59% were counted once. The ten top clones hold approximately 15% of the sample.

The sequenced sample was CD4+ T cells sorted from blood, obtained at week 0. The sequence was obtained from a human donor with alopecia areata.

The CDR3 loop reads CAWRLKGSGTQYF. The sequence in DNA is TGTGCCTGGAGACTTAAGGGGTCGGGGACCCAGTACTTC. Recombination linked TRBV30 to TRBJ2-5, and possibly TRBD1, on 5 matching bases. The junction shows trimming of 3 bases on V and 7 bases on J, plus 15 bases between the germline ends. The CDR3 sequence holds 13 residues, the cysteine and phenylalanine included. Only the CDR3 DNA is retained, 39 bases long and in frame from the first base. In the germline V gene (reference sequence), CDR1 corresponds to GTSNPN and CDR2 to SVGIG.